Below are 30 T cell receptor beta chains sequenced from a single sample in a study of T cell responses to AZD1222 COVID-19 vaccine. Profiling relied on immunoSEQ multiplex PCR, and the TCRdb table lists in-frame clones only, not all of them. The repertoire holds 120,000 or so clones, with more than 80% as singletons. This specimen was peripheral blood, taken on day 0 of AZD1222 vaccination. The receptors were gathered from an adult in good health.

In DNA, the CDR3 is TGTGCCAGCAGCGCGCGCGGACCAAATAATTCACCCCTCCACTTT. Its protein is CASSARGPNNSPLHF. The V gene is TRBV9, the J gene TRBJ1-6; D is uncertain. Looked up from germline, CDR1 is SGDLS and CDR2 is YYNGEE. The CDR3 covers 15 residues. Trimming removed 3 bases from V and 5 bases from J, with 12 bases in between.

V and J are TRBV30 and TRBJ1-4; D call uncertain. The germline V gene encodes CDR1 GTSNPN and CDR2 SVGIG (reference sequence). The V and J ends lost 0 bases and 12 bases respectively, with 8 bases between them. This CDR3 has 11 residues. For the CDR3, the DNA is TGTGCCTGGAGTGTACTGGGAGAACTGTTTTTT. Its protein product is CAWSVLGELFF.

The chain is built from TRBV5-8 and TRBJ2-3; 7 nucleotides align to TRBD2. The CDR3 extends over 16 amino acids. CDR1 is SGHTS and CDR2 is YDEGEE in the germline V gene. V was clipped by 2 bases and J by 3 bases; unmatched bases: 9. For the CDR3, the DNA is TGTGCCAGCAGCTTCTATCGCGGGAGCGGAACAGATACGCAGTATTTT. Translated, it gives CASSFYRGSGTDTQYF.

A few counts support this clone. J is TRBJ2-1 and V is TRBV6-4, with 9 bases fitting TRBD1. The CDR3 has 20 amino acids. Germline V gene sequence: CDR1 MRHNA, CDR2 SNTAGT. V lost 4 bases, J lost 2 bases, and 18 bases stayed unmatched. In DNA form, the CDR3 reads TGTGCCAGCAGTGCCCCGAATCCCCTCGTGAGACAGGGGGCCTACAATGAGCAGTTCTTC. Its protein product is CASSAPNPLVRQGAYNEQFF.

The genes are TRBV6-5 and TRBJ1-1; 9 bases map to TRBD1. The junction had 5 bases not matched to a gene; V was cut back by 2 bases and J by 7 bases. The CDR3 consists of 14 residues. Germline V gives CDR1 MNHEY, CDR2 SVGAGI. CDR3 nucleotides: TGTGCCAGCAGTTACGGGGACAGGGACGGTGAAGCTTTCTTT. Encoded protein: CASSYGDRDGEAFF.

The chain couples TRBV29-1 to TRBJ1-4; D gene unclear. V lost 0 bases and J lost 5, with 7 bases in between. Germline V gives CDR1 SQVTM, CDR2 ANQGSEA. The CDR3 sequence is 13 residues long. CDR3 protein: CSVEEHRNEKLFF. The CDR3 nucleotides are TGCAGCGTTGAAGAGCATAGGAATGAAAAACTGTTTTTT.

V gene TRBV30 combines with J gene TRBJ2-3; no clear D. Trimming shortened V by 1 base and J by 6 bases, and 5 bases separated the two germline ends. Per the germline V gene, CDR1 is GTSNPN and CDR2 is SVGIG (reference sequence). The length of the CDR3 is 11 residues. This chain's CDR3 is CAWSGRDTQYF. The CDR3 DNA sequence: TGTGCCTGGAGTGGTCGGGATACGCAGTATTTT. The variable domain in full, completed from reference TRBV30 and TRBJ2-3, reads SQTIHQWPATLVQPVGSPLSLECTVEGTSNPNLYWYRQAAGRGLQLLFYSVGIGQISSEVPQNLSASRPQDRQFILSSKKLLLSDSGFYLCAWSGRDTQYFGPGTRLTVL.

V and J are TRBV27 and TRBJ1-2; 8 nucleotides line up with TRBD1. The CDR3 length is 18 residues. V shed 1 base, J shed 6 bases, and the junction held 16 bases outside the gene matches. Per the germline V gene, CDR1 is MNHEY and CDR2 is SMNVEV (reference sequence). CDR3 DNA sequence: TGTGCCAGCAGTTTATTGGGCGACAGGGGCGCGAATAATGATGGCTACACCTTC. It encodes CASSLLGDRGANNDGYTF.

This rearrangement joins TRBV11-2 to TRBJ1-1; possible D gene TRBD1, 6 bases. The V end lost 8 bases, the J end lost 1 base, and 11 bases lay between the germline ends. Germline values: CDR1 SGHAT, CDR2 FQNNGV. The CDR3 contains 13 residues. The CDR3 is CASGPQGNTEAFF. In nucleotides, the CDR3 is TGTGCCAGCGGACCACAGGGGAACACTGAAGCTTTCTTT.

The chain combines TRBV3-1 (or the pseudogene TRBV3-2) with TRBJ1-3, with D maybe TRBD1 (5 bases). CDR3 size: 16 residues. Trimming removed 4 bases from V and 1 base from J, with 14 bases in between. Germline V gene lookup returns CDR1 LGHDT and CDR2 YNNKEL (reference sequence). DNA of the CDR3: TGTGCCAGCAGCCGGGGGACTCCTAGGTCTGGAAACACCATATATTTT. This encodes CASSRGTPRSGNTIYF.

The J gene is TRBJ1-2, the V gene TRBV27; 9 bases fit TRBD1. Losses at the gene ends were 3 bases for V and 7 bases for J; bases not matched to a gene: 6. CDR1 is MNHEY and CDR2 is SMNVEV in the germline V gene (reference sequence). This CDR3 region has 14 residues. The CDR3 loop is CASSFAQGAGGYTF. Written as DNA, the CDR3 is TGTGCCAGCAGTTTCGCACAGGGGGCTGGTGGCTACACCTTC.

V is TRBV5-6 and J is TRBJ2-4; TRBD2 matches 13 bases. The CDR3 is 15 residues long. V was pared by 4 bases and J by 5 bases, with 3 bases of the junction left unmatched. The germline CDR1 and CDR2 sequences are SGHDT and YYEEEE. The CDR3 loop reads CASSLGTSGENIQYF. CDR3 nucleotide sequence: TGTGCCAGCAGCCTAGGGACTAGCGGGGAAAACATTCAGTACTTC.

This rearrangement joins TRBV9 to TRBJ1-5, with D possibly being TRBD1 (6 bases). The CDR3 consists of 14 residues. Germline V gene data show CDR1 as SGDLS and CDR2 as YYNGEE. V shed 4 bases and J shed 6 bases, with 14 bases lying between them. CDR3 residues: CASSTLQGGQPQHF. As DNA, the CDR3 is TGTGCCAGCAGCACATTACAGGGAGGTCAGCCCCAGCATTTT.

The chain recombines TRBV7-3 with TRBJ2-7; tentative D call: TRBD1 (6 bases). This CDR3 contains 14 residues. V gave up 5 bases and J gave up 9 bases, with 20 bases separating them. Germline lookup yields CDR1 SGHTA and CDR2 FQGTGA. Written as DNA, the CDR3 is TGTGCCAGCAGCAGACGGGACATTAAGTCCCGGCAGTACTTC. As protein: CASSRRDIKSRQYF.

The chain carries TRBV5-1 and TRBJ1-2; no clear D gene. The CDR3 extends over 14 amino acids. Trimming shortened V by 0 bases and J by 4 bases, and 10 bases separated the two germline ends. Germline CDR1 and CDR2: SGHRS and YFSETQ. The CDR3 is CASSLVANFYGYTF. The CDR3 nucleotides are TGCGCCAGCAGCTTGGTGGCAAACTTCTATGGCTACACCTTC.

The CDR3 here is CASSPNDREGQPQHF. CDR3 DNA: TGCGCCAGCAGCCCAAACGACAGGGAGGGTCAGCCCCAGCATTTT. This chain links TRBV4-3 with TRBJ1-5; 7 bases fit TRBD1. The CDR3 loop spans 15 amino acids. V lost 4 bases to trimming and J lost 6 bases; unmatched junction nucleotides: 9. Germline assignment: CDR1 LGHNA and CDR2 YSLEER.

The chain is built from TRBV19 and TRBJ2-6, with D perhaps TRBD2 (6 bases). V shed 8 bases and J shed 4 bases, with 12 bases lying between them. Per the germline V gene, CDR1 is LNHDA and CDR2 is SQIVND (reference sequence). CDR3 length: 14 residues. CDR3 DNA sequence: TGTGCCAGTTACTCGGGAGCGGGGGCCAACGTCCTGACTTTC. Its protein is CASYSGAGANVLTF. Drawing the rest from reference TRBV19 and TRBJ2-6, the complete variable domain is DGGITQSPKYLFRKEGQNVTLSCEQNLNHDAMYWYRQDPGQGLRLIYYSQIVNDFQKGDIAEGYSVSREKKESFPLTVTSAQKNPTAFYLCASYSGAGANVLTFGAGSRLTVL.

The V call is TRBV10-3, the J call TRBJ1-2; TRBD1 matches 7 bases. V shed 7 bases and J 3 bases; nucleotides not matched to a gene: 2. The CDR3 runs to 12 residues. From germline, CDR1 is ENHRY and CDR2 SYGVKD. DNA of the CDR3: TGTGCCATCACCGGACAGGACTATGGCTACACCTTC. Its translation: CAITGQDYGYTF.

V and J are TRBV2 and TRBJ1-5; D possibly corresponds to TRBD1 (5 bases). Germline lookup yields CDR1 SNHLY and CDR2 FYNNEI. V was cut by 3 bases and J by 2 bases, with 11 bases left in between. The CDR3 loop spans 15 amino acids. This CDR3 is CASSDRVMGNQPQHF. For the CDR3, the DNA is TGTGCCAGCAGTGACAGGGTGATGGGCAATCAGCCCCAGCATTTT.

This rearrangement joins TRBV2 to TRBJ2-6; D gene ambiguous. The CDR3 sequence is 15 residues long. Germline CDR1 SNHLY, CDR2 FYNNEI. V shed 3 bases and J shed 0 bases, with 6 bases lying between them. The CDR3 here is CASSELYSGANVLTF. The CDR3 nucleotides are TGTGCCAGCAGTGAGTTATACTCTGGGGCCAACGTCCTGACTTTC.

V is TRBV11-3 and J is TRBJ2-1; 10 bases agree with TRBD2. This CDR3 spans 15 amino acids. J gave up 6 bases and V 1 base, and 3 bases lay outside the gene matches. The V gene's germline CDR1 is SGHNT and CDR2 YENEEA. The CDR3 is CASSLGTSGGNEQFF. CDR3 DNA: TGTGCCAGCAGCTTAGGGACTAGCGGAGGCAATGAGCAGTTCTTC.

The chain recombines TRBV27 with TRBJ2-7; D is unclear. The germline V gene has CDR1 MNHEY and CDR2 SMNVEV (reference sequence). The CDR3 is 14 amino acids. With 2 bases removed from V and 1 base from J, the gap between germline ends came to 9 bases. This CDR3 reads CASSLIVGSYEQYF. CDR3 in DNA: TGTGCCAGCAGTTTAATCGTCGGATCCTACGAGCAGTACTTC.

The chain employs TRBV11-3 and TRBJ1-2; D not certain. Trimming stripped 1 base from V and 7 bases from J, with 7 bases between. Germline-derived CDR1 and CDR2 are SGHNT and YENEEA. The length of the CDR3 is 12 residues. DNA for the CDR3: TGTGCCAGCAGCTTAGGGACGGTTGGCTACACCTTC. Encoded protein: CASSLGTVGYTF. Together with reference TRBV11-3 and TRBJ1-2, the CDR3 gives the full variable domain: EAGVVQSPRYKIIEKKQPVAFWCNPISGHNTLYWYLQNLGQGPELLIRYENEEAVDDSQLPKDRFSAERLKGVDSTLKIQPAELGDSAVYLCASSLGTVGYTFGSGTRLTVV.

This chain uses TRBV6-5 with TRBJ1-1; TRBD1 matches at 8 bases. Trimming at V came to 6 bases and at J to 4 bases, leaving 7 bases not matched to a gene. Germline-derived CDR1 and CDR2 are MNHEY and SVGAGI. The CDR3 extends over 14 amino acids. CDR3 nucleotides: TGTGCCAGCAGCAGGACAGGGAGAGTCACTGAAGCTTTCTTT. This gives the protein CASSRTGRVTEAFF.

There are a few counts of this clone. The chain joins TRBV15 to TRBJ2-7, with 9 bases lining up with TRBD1. Germline V gives CDR1 LNHNV, CDR2 YYDKDF (reference sequence). V shed 0 bases and J 4 bases; nucleotides not matched to a gene: 19. The CDR3 is made up of 20 amino acids. This chain's CDR3 is CATSRDRGQGKSISGYEQYF. CDR3 DNA: TGTGCCACCAGCAGAGATCGGGGACAGGGAAAAAGTATTAGCGGGTACGAGCAGTACTTC.

The CDR3 protein is CASSPAEASYNEQFF. DNA of the CDR3: TGTGCCAGCTCGCCGGCGGAGGCCTCCTACAATGAGCAGTTCTTC. V gene TRBV7-3 combines with J gene TRBJ2-1, with D perhaps matching TRBD2 (5 bases). The CDR3 contains 15 residues. V shed 8 bases and J shed 0 bases, with 14 bases lying between them. Germline values: CDR1 SGHTA, CDR2 FQGTGA.

The chain has TRBV3-1 (or the pseudogene TRBV3-2) and TRBJ1-6, with TRBD1 matching 7 bases. V lost 0 bases and J lost 4; bases outside the gene matches: 0. The CDR3 has 15 residues. The germline CDR1 and CDR2 sequences are LGHDT and YNNKEL (reference sequence). The CDR3 DNA follows: TGTGCCAGCAGCCAAGACAGGGGGTATAATTCACCCCTCCACTTT. Amino acid sequence: CASSQDRGYNSPLHF.

This clone occurred once. The CDR3 DNA is TGTGCCAGCAGGGGTTTTGCGGCCTACACCGGGGAGCTGTTTTTT. Its protein is CASRGFAAYTGELFF. This chain uses TRBV5-8 with TRBJ2-2; D not certain. Trimming took 5 bases from V and 3 from J, leaving 14 bases between them. CDR3 size: 15 residues. Germline assignment: CDR1 SGHTS and CDR2 YDEGEE.

The CDR3 nucleotides read TGTGCCTCGCGACTAGCGGGAGAGTTAACAGATACGCAGTATTTT. The encoded protein is CASRLAGELTDTQYF. This sequence joins TRBV10-3 and TRBJ2-3; 12 bases match TRBD2. Germline trimming cut 11 bases from V and 3 bases from J; bases unmatched to any gene: 9. The CDR3 is 15 residues long. The germline V gene encodes CDR1 ENHRY and CDR2 SYGVKD.

The table lists this clone with a few counts. The V call is TRBV18, the J call TRBJ2-5; no reliable D call. This CDR3 comprises 15 residues. Germline CDR1 and CDR2: KGHSH and LQKENI. Trimming removed 3 bases from V and 1 base from J, with 12 bases in between. The CDR3 bases are TGTGCCAGCTCACCGACTCAGCAGTCCCAAGAGACCCAGTACTTC. Translating it yields CASSPTQQSQETQYF.